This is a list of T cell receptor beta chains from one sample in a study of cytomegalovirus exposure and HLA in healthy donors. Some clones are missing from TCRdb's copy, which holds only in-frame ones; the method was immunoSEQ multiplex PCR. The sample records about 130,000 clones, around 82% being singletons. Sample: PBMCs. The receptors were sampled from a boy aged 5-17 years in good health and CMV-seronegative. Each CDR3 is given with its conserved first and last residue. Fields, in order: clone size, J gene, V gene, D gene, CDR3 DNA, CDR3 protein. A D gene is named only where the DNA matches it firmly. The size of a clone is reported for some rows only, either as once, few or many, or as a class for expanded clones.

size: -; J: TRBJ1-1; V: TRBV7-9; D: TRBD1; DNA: TGTGCCAGCAGCTTAGCGAGGTTCGCAGGGGGCGACACTGAAGCTTTCTTT; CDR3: CASSLARFAGGDTEAFF
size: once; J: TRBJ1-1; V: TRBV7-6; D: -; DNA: TGTGCCAGCAGCTTGGACAGCTACACTGAAGCTTTCTTT; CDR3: CASSLDSYTEAFF
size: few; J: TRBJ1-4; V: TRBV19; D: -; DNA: TGTGCCAGTAAAGGAAGGACTGCGAATGAAAAACTGTTTTTT; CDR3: CASKGRTANEKLFF
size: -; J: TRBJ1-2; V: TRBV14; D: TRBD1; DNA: TGTGCCAGCAGGAGGACAGGGCTCGGCTATGGCTACACCTTC; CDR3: CASRRTGLGYGYTF
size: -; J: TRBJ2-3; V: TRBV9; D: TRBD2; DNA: TGTGCCAGCAGCGTAGCTAGCGGGGGGCCCACAGATACGCAGTATTTT; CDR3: CASSVASGGPTDTQYF
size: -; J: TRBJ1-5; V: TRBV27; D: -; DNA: TGTGCCAGCAGCCCCGGCGCGGGCATGAATCAGCCCCAGCATTTT; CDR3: CASSPGAGMNQPQHF
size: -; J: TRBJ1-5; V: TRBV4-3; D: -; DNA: TGCGCCAGCAGCCAAGATTCGGAACCAGGCTTCAATCAGCCCCAGCATTTT; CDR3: CASSQDSEPGFNQPQHF
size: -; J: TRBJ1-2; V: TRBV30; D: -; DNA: TGTGCCTGGTACCGCTATCTGGGCTACACCTTC; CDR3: CAWYRYLGYTF
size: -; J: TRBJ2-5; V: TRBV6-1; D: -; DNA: TGTGCCAGCAGCGAACAGGGTGGTCAAGAGACCCAGTACTTC; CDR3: CASSEQGGQETQYF
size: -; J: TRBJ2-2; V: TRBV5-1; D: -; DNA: TGCGCCAGCAGACCCTCAACGAGGGTCACCGGGGAGCTGTTTTTT; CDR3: CASRPSTRVTGELFF
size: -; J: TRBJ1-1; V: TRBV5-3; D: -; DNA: TGTGCCAGAAGCGGCGAGGTCACTGAAGCTTTCTTT; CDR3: CARSGEVTEAFF
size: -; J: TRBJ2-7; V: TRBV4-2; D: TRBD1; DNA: TGTGCCAGCAGCCAAGCTTCGGGACAGGGTTTCTACGAGCAGTACTTC; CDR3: CASSQASGQGFYEQYF
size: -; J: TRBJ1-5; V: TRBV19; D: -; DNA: TGTGCCAGTAGGACAACGGGGACAAGGAATCAGCCCCAGCATTTT; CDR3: CASRTTGTRNQPQHF
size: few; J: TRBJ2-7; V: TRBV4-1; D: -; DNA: TGCGCCAGCAGCCAAGTTTTGGCAGGGGACTACGAGCAGTACTTC; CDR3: CASSQVLAGDYEQYF
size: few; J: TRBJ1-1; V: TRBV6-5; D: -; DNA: TGTGCCAGCAGTTTAACAGGAATCTCAACTGAAGCTTTCTTT; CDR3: CASSLTGISTEAFF
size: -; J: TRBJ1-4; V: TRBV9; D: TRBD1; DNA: TGTGCCAGCAGCGTGGGGGACAGGGGAATGAATGAAAAACTGTTTTTT; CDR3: CASSVGDRGMNEKLFF
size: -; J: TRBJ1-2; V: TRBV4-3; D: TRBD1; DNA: TGCGCCAGCAGCCAGCGGGACAGGGGGCGCCCCAGCTATGGCTACACCTTC; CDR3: CASSQRDRGRPSYGYTF
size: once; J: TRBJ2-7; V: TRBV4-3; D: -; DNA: TGCGCCAGCAGCCAAAGCAAGGGGTACGAGCAGTACTTC; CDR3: CASSQSKGYEQYF
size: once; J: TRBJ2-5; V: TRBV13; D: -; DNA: TGTGCCAGCAGCTTAGTCGCGAAGCAAGAGACCCAGTACTTC; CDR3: CASSLVAKQETQYF
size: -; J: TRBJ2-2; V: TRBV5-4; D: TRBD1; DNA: TGTGCCAGCAGCGGGGACAGGGGAGACACCGGGGAGCTGTTTTTT; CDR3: CASSGDRGDTGELFF
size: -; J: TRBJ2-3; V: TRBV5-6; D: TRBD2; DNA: TGTGCCAGCAGCGGAGGGACTAGCGGAGGCACAGATACGCAGTATTTT; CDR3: CASSGGTSGGTDTQYF
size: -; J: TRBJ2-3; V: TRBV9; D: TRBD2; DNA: TGTGCCTCCACACAATCGGGGACTAGGACAGATACGCAGTATTTT; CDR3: CASTQSGTRTDTQYF
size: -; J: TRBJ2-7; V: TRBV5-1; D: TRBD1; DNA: TGCGCCAGCGGCACTAGTGGACAGGGGGCTTACGAGCAGTACTTC; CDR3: CASGTSGQGAYEQYF
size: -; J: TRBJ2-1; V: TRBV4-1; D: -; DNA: TGCGCCAGCAGCCTTAGAATTCGGGATGAGCAGTTCTTC; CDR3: CASSLRIRDEQFF
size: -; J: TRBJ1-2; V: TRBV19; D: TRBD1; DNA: TGTGCCAGTAGTCTAGGGACAGCTGGCGGCTACACCTTC; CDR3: CASSLGTAGGYTF
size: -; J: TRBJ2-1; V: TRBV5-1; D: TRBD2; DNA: TGCGCCAGCAGCTTGAAGCGGGAGTCGGGTGAGCAGTTCTTC; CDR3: CASSLKRESGEQFF
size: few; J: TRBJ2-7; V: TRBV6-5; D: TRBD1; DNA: TGTGCCAGCAGTACCAGGACAGGGGGGAGCGAGCAGTACTTC; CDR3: CASSTRTGGSEQYF
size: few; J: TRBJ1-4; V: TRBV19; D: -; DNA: TGTGCCAGTAGGCCCCGGGGAAGGGATGCGGAAAAACTGTTTTTT; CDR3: CASRPRGRDAEKLFF
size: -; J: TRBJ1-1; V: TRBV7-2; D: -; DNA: TGTGCCAGCAGCTGGACCGGGGGAAGCCTAGACACTGAAGCTTTCTTT; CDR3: CASSWTGGSLDTEAFF
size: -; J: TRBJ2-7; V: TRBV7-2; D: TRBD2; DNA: TGTGCCAGCAGCTTAAGGACTAGCGACGAGCAGTACTTC; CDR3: CASSLRTSDEQYF
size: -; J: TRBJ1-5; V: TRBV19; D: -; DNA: TGTGCCAGTAGTATTTTACAGGGAAGCAATCAGCCCCAGCATTTT; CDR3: CASSILQGSNQPQHF
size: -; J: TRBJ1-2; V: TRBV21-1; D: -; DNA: TGTGCCAGCAGCAAAGGCAGTCCCCTCTATGGCTACACCTTC; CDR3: CASSKGSPLYGYTF
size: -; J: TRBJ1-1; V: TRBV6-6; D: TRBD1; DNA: TGTGCCAGCAGTTACGTACAGGGGGGAGCTTTCTTT; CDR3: CASSYVQGGAFF
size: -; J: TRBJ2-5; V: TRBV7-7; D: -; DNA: TGTGCCAGCAGCTTAGGTTCAGGAGGGGAGACCCAGTACTTC; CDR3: CASSLGSGGETQYF
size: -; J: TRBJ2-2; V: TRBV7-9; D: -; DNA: TGTGCCAGCAGCAATCCATCAGGGTACACCGGGGAGCTGTTTTTT; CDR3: CASSNPSGYTGELFF
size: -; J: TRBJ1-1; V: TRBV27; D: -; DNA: TGTGCCAGCAGTCGTATGGGAGGGGGGACCACTGAAGCTTTCTTT; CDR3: CASSRMGGGTTEAFF
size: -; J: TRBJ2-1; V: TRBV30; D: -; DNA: TGTGCCTGGAGTAATGAGAGGGGGAGCTCCTACAATGAGCAGTTCTTC; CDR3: CAWSNERGSSYNEQFF
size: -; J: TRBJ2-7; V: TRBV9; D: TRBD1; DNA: TGTGCCAGCAGCCCAACGACAGGGGCTCGGGAGCAGTACTTC; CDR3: CASSPTTGAREQYF
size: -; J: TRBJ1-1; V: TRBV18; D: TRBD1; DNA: TGTGCCAGCTCACCCGGACAGGGAGCCACTGAAGCTTTCTTT; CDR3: CASSPGQGATEAFF
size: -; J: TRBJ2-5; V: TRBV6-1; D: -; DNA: TGTGCCAGCAACAGTAAACATAGCGGACAAGAGACCCAGTACTTC; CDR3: CASNSKHSGQETQYF
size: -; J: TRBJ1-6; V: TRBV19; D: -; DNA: TGTGCCAGTAGTATAGGCCAAGGACACCACTTT; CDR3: CASSIGQGHHF
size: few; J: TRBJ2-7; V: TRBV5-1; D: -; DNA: TGCGCCAGCAGCCTACTACAAACCGACGAGCAGTACTTC; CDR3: CASSLLQTDEQYF
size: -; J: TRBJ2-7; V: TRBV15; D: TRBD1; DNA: TGTGCCACCAGCTCGAGTCCGCCGGACAGGGGAGTTAACGAGCAGTGCTTC; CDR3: CATSSSPPDRGVNEQCF
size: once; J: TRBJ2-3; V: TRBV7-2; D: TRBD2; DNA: TGTGCCAGCAGCGGGACTAGCGGGGGGGGTATAGCCCGCACAGATACGCAGTATTTT; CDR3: CASSGTSGGGIARTDTQYF
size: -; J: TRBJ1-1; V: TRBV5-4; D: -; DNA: TGTGCCAGCAGCTCCGGACAAATGAACACTGAAGCTTTCTTT; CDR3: CASSSGQMNTEAFF
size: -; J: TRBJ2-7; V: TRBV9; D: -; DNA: TGTGCCAGCAGCGCGAGCGGGCAGGCCTACGAGCAGTACTTC; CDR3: CASSASGQAYEQYF